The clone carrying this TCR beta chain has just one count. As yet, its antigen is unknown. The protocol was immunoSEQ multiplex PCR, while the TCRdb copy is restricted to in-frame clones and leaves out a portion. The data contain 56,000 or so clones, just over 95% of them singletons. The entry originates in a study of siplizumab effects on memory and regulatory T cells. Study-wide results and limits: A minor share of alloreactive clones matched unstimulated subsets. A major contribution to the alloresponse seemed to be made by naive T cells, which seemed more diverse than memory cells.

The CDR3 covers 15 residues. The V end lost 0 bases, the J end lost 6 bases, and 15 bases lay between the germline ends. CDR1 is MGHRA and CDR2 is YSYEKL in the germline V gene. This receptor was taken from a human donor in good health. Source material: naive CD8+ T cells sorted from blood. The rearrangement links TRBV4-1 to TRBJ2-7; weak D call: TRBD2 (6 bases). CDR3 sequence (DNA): TGCGCCAGCAGCCAAGAACCGGGACTTTTCTCCGAGCAGTACTTC. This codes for CASSQEPGLFSEQYF.